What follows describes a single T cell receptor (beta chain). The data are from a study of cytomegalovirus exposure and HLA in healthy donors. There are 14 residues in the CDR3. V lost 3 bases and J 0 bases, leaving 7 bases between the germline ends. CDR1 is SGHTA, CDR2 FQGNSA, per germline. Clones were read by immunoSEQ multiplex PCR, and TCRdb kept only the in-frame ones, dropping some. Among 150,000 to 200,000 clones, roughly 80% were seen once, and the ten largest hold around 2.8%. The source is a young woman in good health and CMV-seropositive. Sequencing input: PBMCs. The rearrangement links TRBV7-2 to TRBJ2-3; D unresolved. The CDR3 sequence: CASSFPTSTDTQYF. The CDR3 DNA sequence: TGTGCCAGCAGCTTCCCCACTAGCACAGATACGCAGTATTTT.